The clone carrying this TCR beta chain was recorded a few times. This specimen belongs to a study of spatial heterogeneity in lung cancer. Study overall: Each time, sequencing found more beta-chain sequences than alpha-chain sequences.

Time point described: sample taken at primary tumor resection. Donation came from some 73 patients with untreated early-stage non-small cell lung cancer. From tumor, nontumor lung or frozen PBMC, whole RNA was taken unsorted for sequencing. Every cDNA TCR molecule received its own unique molecular identifier. Via MiXCR, TCRdb re-called the 5' RACE reads, giving one row per CDR3 protein. Here the sample spans around 87,000 distinct CDR3 sequences, approximately 12% being singletons. The CDR3 has 18 amino acids. V shed 5 bases and J 3 bases; nucleotides not matched to a gene: 17. The germline CDR1 and CDR2 sequences are DFQATT and SNEGSKA (reference sequence).

This clonotype originated in a male donor with early-stage non-small cell lung cancer. The chain has TRBV20-1 and TRBJ2-2; TRBD2 matches 8 bases. The sample here was PBMCs, taken at surgery. Written as DNA, the CDR3 is TGCAGTGCTGAGAGGGTAGCGGGATCCCTCGGGGACACCGGGGAGCTGTTTTTT. It translates to CSAERVAGSLGDTGELFF.